This T cell receptor (beta chain) comes out of a study of control samples from healthy donors and cancer patients. Germline V lookup: CDR1 SGHVS, CDR2 FQNEAQ. The CDR3 is made up of 13 amino acids. The germline V and J ends were trimmed by 1 base and 3 bases, with 7 bases remaining between them. Here immunoSEQ multiplex PCR was the method, and the copy in TCRdb shows in-frame clones only, minus some. The sample has 70,000 to 95,000 clones; more than 75% are singletons. The source is a man aged 50-60 years in good health. The chain uses TRBV7-8 and TRBJ2-7; a possible D gene is TRBD1 (6 bases). Material: blood. CDR3 in DNA: TGTGCCAGCAGCTTAGGACAGGTCTACGAGCAGTACGTC. It codes for CASSLGQVYEQYV.